This T cell receptor beta chain appears in the sequencing data of a study of blood T cells in healthy people across ages. Overall study results and limits: Long-lived donors carried more naive CD4+ cells and greater diversity than aged donors. Age showed a roughly linear inverse relationship with TCR beta diversity per million T cells.

As to this clonotype: Antigen: not known.

V shed 8 bases and J 7 bases; nucleotides not matched to a gene: 10. The CDR3 spans 13 residues. Germline CDR1 and CDR2: DFQATT and SNEGSKA (reference sequence). It was approximately 10 milliliters of peripheral blood that were drawn from each donor. A second PCR, run for roughly 7 to 12 cycles, used a sample-barcoded 5' primer plus a J-beta primer mix. All cDNA molecules were each tagged by a template-switch adaptor with 12 random nucleotides. TCRdb re-called the 5' RACE reads through MiXCR, storing one row per CDR3 protein. Of nearly 800,000 distinct CDR3 sequences in the sample, 45% to 70% were seen once.

Sequences were obtained from blood. This TCR was recovered from a middle-aged man in good health. The J gene is TRBJ2-1, the V gene TRBV20-1; TRBD2 aligns across 8 bases. Here the CDR3 reads CSRASGPSNEQFF. CDR3 nucleotides: TGCAGTCGGGCTAGCGGGCCATCAAATGAGCAGTTCTTC.